The table lists the clone carrying this T cell receptor beta chain with many counts. The target antigen is unknown. CDR1 and CDR2 from the germline V gene are SQVTM and ANQGSEA. The V end lost 4 bases, the J end lost 4 bases, and 11 bases lay between the germline ends. The CDR3 runs 13 residues. Construction of the TCRbeta library involved unique molecular identifiers. A single record per CDR3 protein comes from TCRdb applying MiXCR to the PCR reads. This sample has some 220,000 distinct CDR3 sequences, with approximately 11% found just once. The data derive from a study of T-cell reconstitution after alpha-beta-depleted transplantation in children. General study findings and limits: Recipient T cells and thymic progenitors that survived were the source of the high TCRbeta diversity seen at day 60 in some patients. By about two months after transplant, alpha-beta T cells reportedly arose from several hundred graft clones that had expanded.

The clonotype originates from a child under two years old with acute myeloid leukemia, due to receive a stem cell transplant. The sequences come from PBMCs, collected before TCRalphabeta/CD19-depleted stem cell transplant. V is TRBV29-1 and J is TRBJ2-1; D unresolved. The DNA for the CDR3 is TGCAGCGTTGTTGACCCCTTGTACAATGAGCAGTTCTTC. It specifies CSVVDPLYNEQFF.